Listed below are T cell receptor beta chains from one sample, sequenced in a study of blood T cells in healthy people across ages. Via MiXCR, TCRdb re-called the 5' RACE reads, giving one row per CDR3 protein. The sample shows about 670,000 distinct CDR3 sequences, about 43% of them seen only once. The specimen sequenced was blood. The receptors derive from an elderly man in good health. The CDR3 runs from the conserved cysteine through the conserved F or W. The D gene is left open where the match is weak. Size values are once, few and many counts, or a class for expanded clones, and some rows have none.

abundance,v_gene,j_gene,d_gene,CDR3nt,CDR3aa
few,TRBV7-2,TRBJ2-1,TRBD2,TGTGCCAGCAGCTCCCTGACTAGCGGGATGGGCAATGAGCAGTTCTTC,CASSSLTSGMGNEQFF
-,TRBV25-1,TRBJ2-7,-,TGTGCCAGCAGCTCTTCGGGGCAGGGGAATGAGCAGTACTTC,CASSSSGQGNEQYF
few,TRBV6-1,TRBJ2-1,-,TGTGCCAGCAGTGAAGATCCAGGGTCCTACAATGAGCAGTTCTTC,CASSEDPGSYNEQFF
many,TRBV20-1,TRBJ2-3,-,TGCAGTGCTAGAGAGTTCTCTGGCGGAGGGGGCACAGATACGCAGTATTTT,CSAREFSGGGGTDTQYF
-,TRBV5-4,TRBJ2-5,TRBD2,TGTGCCAGCAGCAGCGGGACTAGCGGGGCCTCACAAGAGACCCAGTACTTC,CASSSGTSGASQETQYF
few,TRBV3-1,TRBJ2-3,TRBD2,TGTGCCAGCAGCCAAGATTCGGGAAAACTAGCGGGATTAGCAGCAGATACGCAGTATTTT,CASSQDSGKLAGLAADTQYF
few,TRBV27,TRBJ2-7,TRBD1,TGTGCCAGCCGGAGGACAGGGAGGTACGAGCAGTACTTC,CASRRTGRYEQYF
-,TRBV14,TRBJ2-1,TRBD2,TGTGCTAGAACTCAGCGGGGGGGTTTAGACAATGAGCAGTTCTTC,CARTQRGGLDNEQFF
-,TRBV18,TRBJ1-6,-,TGTGCCAGCTCACCCGTTGTCGGTGATTCACCCCTCCACTTT,CASSPVVGDSPLHF
many,TRBV29-1,TRBJ2-5,TRBD2,TGCAGCGTTGGGACTAGCGGGAGTAAGGAGACCCAGTACTTC,CSVGTSGSKETQYF
-,TRBV10-3,TRBJ2-5,TRBD2,TGTGCCATCAGTCTAGCGGGGGGGGCTTCACCTCAAGAGACCCAGTACTTC,CAISLAGGASPQETQYF
-,TRBV29-1,TRBJ1-1,TRBD1,TGCAGCGGGGACAGGGGGAGGACTGAAGCTTTCTTT,CSGDRGRTEAFF
-,TRBV12-3/TRBV12-4,TRBJ1-3,-,TGTGCCAGCAGTTTAGGGGGACTAAGCTCTGGAAACACCATATATTTT,CASSLGGLSSGNTIYF
-,TRBV11-2,TRBJ2-2,-,TGTGCCACGGCGGGGTTGACTAACACCGGGGAGCTGTTTTTT,CATAGLTNTGELFF
-,TRBV20-1,TRBJ2-7,-,TGCAGTGCTCCGGCTAGGGGCTACGAGCAGTACTTC,CSAPARGYEQYF
few,TRBV20-1,TRBJ1-4,-,TGCAGTGCTATTCCTTTGGGGGTTTCTGAAAAACTGTTTTTT,CSAIPLGVSEKLFF
-,TRBV6-2/TRBV6-3,TRBJ1-5,TRBD1,TGTGCCAGCAAAATGGGACAGGGGGTTCAGCCCCAGCATTTT,CASKMGQGVQPQHF
few,TRBV6-1,TRBJ1-2,-,TGTGCCAGCACTCGGAAGGGCGACGGCTACACCTTC,CASTRKGDGYTF
few,TRBV20-1,TRBJ2-1,TRBD2,TGCAGTGCTCCCCGGGGTAGCGGGACCAATGAGCAGTTCTTC,CSAPRGSGTNEQFF
-,TRBV28,TRBJ2-7,-,TGTGCCAGCAGGGATCAGGGCTACGAGCAGTACTTC,CASRDQGYEQYF
-,TRBV5-1,TRBJ2-3,-,TGCGCCAGCAGCTTGGCCGATACGGGGGCCGCAGATACGCAGTATTTT,CASSLADTGAADTQYF
few,TRBV20-1,TRBJ2-1,-,TGCAGTGCTAGCAGCGGAGTGGACAATGAGCAGTTCTTC,CSASSGVDNEQFF
-,TRBV6-2/TRBV6-3,TRBJ1-1,-,TGTGCCAGCAGTTACGAGAGGGTGAACACTGAAGCTTTCTTT,CASSYERVNTEAFF
-,TRBV30,TRBJ2-2,TRBD1,TGTGCCCGGACGGGGACAGCCAACACCGGGGAGCTGTTTTTT,CARTGTANTGELFF
-,TRBV7-2,TRBJ2-2,TRBD1,TGCGCCAGCAGGAATACAGGGGGTCTAGCCGGGGAGCTGTTTTTT,CASRNTGGLAGELFF
-,TRBV28,TRBJ1-1,-,TGTGCCAGCATGGGGTTCGGGACTGAAGCTTTCTTT,CASMGFGTEAFF
-,TRBV27,TRBJ2-2,TRBD1,TGTGCCAGCAGTCAATCCGGGACAGGGACCACCGGGGAGCTGTTTTTT,CASSQSGTGTTGELFF
-,TRBV19,TRBJ1-4,TRBD1,TGTGCCAGTAGTAAGCAAGTTGGACAGGGGGAAGAAAAACTGTTTTTT,CASSKQVGQGEEKLFF
-,TRBV5-6,TRBJ2-5,TRBD1,TGTGCCAGCAGCTTGTGGAGTGGGACAGGGACCCAGTACTTC,CASSLWSGTGTQYF
-,TRBV6-2/TRBV6-3,TRBJ2-5,-,TGTGCCAGCAGGGAGGTGGGGGGGCGAGAAGGTGAGCAGTACTTC,CASREVGGREGEQYF
-,TRBV29-1,TRBJ1-1,-,TGCAGCGTTGATGTGCAGGGGCTTGTCACTGAAGCTTTCTTT,CSVDVQGLVTEAFF
-,TRBV20-1,TRBJ2-7,TRBD1,TGCAGGACCGGGACAGACACCTACGAGCAGTACTTC,CRTGTDTYEQYF
-,TRBV2,TRBJ1-5,-,TGTGCCAGCTCCGGGCAGGGGTCGGAAAATCAGCCCCAGCATTTT,CASSGQGSENQPQHF
-,TRBV7-2,TRBJ2-4,TRBD2,TGTGCCAGCAGCTTACGGGGACTAGCGGGAACTCGTCTAGCCAAAAACATTCAGTACTTC,CASSLRGLAGTRLAKNIQYF
-,TRBV12-3/TRBV12-4,TRBJ2-1,TRBD2,TGTGCCAGCCAACAAGACAACGGGGCGGGAGGGTTGAGCTCCTACAATGAGCAGTTCTTC,CASQQDNGAGGLSSYNEQFF
-,TRBV7-9,TRBJ1-1,-,TGTGCCAGCAGCCACGAAACAGGGAACACTGAAGCTTTCTTT,CASSHETGNTEAFF
few,TRBV20-1,TRBJ2-7,TRBD2,TGCGGGGTTTTAGCGGGTGACTCCTACGAGCAGTACTTC,CGVLAGDSYEQYF
-,TRBV9,TRBJ1-3,-,TGTGCCAGCAGCCTGGACATCTTCTCTGGAAACACCATATATTTT,CASSLDIFSGNTIYF
few,TRBV20-1,TRBJ2-4,TRBD1,TGCAGTGCTAGAGGGCAGGGGGCAGCCAAAAACATTCAGTACTTC,CSARGQGAAKNIQYF
few,TRBV21-1,TRBJ2-2,-,TGTGCCAGGGGGACAGGGGTGCGCACCGGGGAGCTGTTTTTT,CARGTGVRTGELFF
-,TRBV6-2/TRBV6-3,TRBJ2-3,-,TGTGCCAGCAGTTATGGGGCAGTCTCTAGCACAGATACGCAGTATTTT,CASSYGAVSSTDTQYF
-,TRBV18,TRBJ2-7,TRBD2,TGTGCCAGCTCACCGCCGGGACTAGCGGGAGTGAACGAGCAGTACTTC,CASSPPGLAGVNEQYF
-,TRBV5-1,TRBJ2-3,TRBD2,TGCGCCAGCAGCTTGGCTAGCGGGGGGGCCGGCGATACGCAGTATTTT,CASSLASGGAGDTQYF
-,TRBV10-1,TRBJ2-1,TRBD1,TGCGCCAGCAGTGAGTCGACAGGGGAGGAGACCCAGTTCTTC,CASSESTGEETQFF
-,TRBV6-5,TRBJ2-7,TRBD2,TGTGCCACCCAGCGGGGGGTCTACTACAATGAGCAGTACTTC,CATQRGVYYNEQYF
-,TRBV14,TRBJ2-5,-,TGTGCCAGCAGCCAAGTCGGGTGGTACCAAGAGACCCAGTACTTC,CASSQVGWYQETQYF
-,TRBV5-1,TRBJ1-5,-,TGCGCCAGCAGCTTGACAGGGAAGTCAAATCAGCCCCAGCATTTT,CASSLTGKSNQPQHF
-,TRBV20-1,TRBJ1-6,-,TGCAGTGTTCCGAGGCCCCAGGGGAAATCACCCCTCCACTTT,CSVPRPQGKSPLHF
few,TRBV6-2/TRBV6-3,TRBJ2-3,TRBD2,TGTGCCAGCAGACCTGTTAGCGGGAGTACAGATACGCAGTATTTT,CASRPVSGSTDTQYF
-,TRBV4-1,TRBJ1-2,-,TGCGCCAGCAGCCAAGATAATGTTGGTTCGGGGACATTCGGCTACACCTTC,CASSQDNVGSGTFGYTF
-,TRBV5-1,TRBJ2-5,TRBD1,TGCGCCAGCAGCCCGGACAGGGTGGTCGAGACCCAGTACTTC,CASSPDRVVETQYF
few,TRBV18,TRBJ2-3,-,TGTGCCAGTACACCCCGCACAGATACGCAGTATTTT,CASTPRTDTQYF
-,TRBV9,TRBJ2-3,-,TGTGCCAGCACCAGGGTCGAAGGAGCAGATACGCAGTATTTT,CASTRVEGADTQYF
-,TRBV7-2,TRBJ2-5,-,TGTGCCAGCAGCTTAGCCTGGACCCAAGAGACCCAGTACTTC,CASSLAWTQETQYF